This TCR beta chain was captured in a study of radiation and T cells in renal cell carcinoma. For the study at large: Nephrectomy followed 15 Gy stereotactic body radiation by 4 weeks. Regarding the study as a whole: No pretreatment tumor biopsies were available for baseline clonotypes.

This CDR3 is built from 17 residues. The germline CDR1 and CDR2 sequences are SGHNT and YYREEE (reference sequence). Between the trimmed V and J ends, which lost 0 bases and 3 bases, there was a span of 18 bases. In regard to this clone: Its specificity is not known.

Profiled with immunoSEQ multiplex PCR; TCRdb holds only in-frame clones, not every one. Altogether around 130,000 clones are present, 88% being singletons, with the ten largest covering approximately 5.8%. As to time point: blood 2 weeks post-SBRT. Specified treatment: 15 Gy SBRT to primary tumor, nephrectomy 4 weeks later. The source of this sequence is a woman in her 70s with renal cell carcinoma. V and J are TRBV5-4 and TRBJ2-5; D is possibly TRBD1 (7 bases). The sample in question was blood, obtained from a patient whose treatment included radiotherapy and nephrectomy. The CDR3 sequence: CASSLAGGQGGKETQYF. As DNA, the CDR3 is TGTGCCAGCAGCTTGGCCGGTGGGCAGGGGGGAAAAGAGACCCAGTACTTC.